The entry below describes one T cell receptor (beta chain). Its antigen is not yet known. Per-nucleotide qualities are absent, and no much larger clonotype sits a single base away. RNA was extracted using the RNeasy kit, and roughly 0.5 to 1 ug of the RNA was reverse transcribed with random hexamers. The immunoSEQ multiplex PCR assay, which covers 54 Vbeta and 13 Jbeta segments, was used to amplify TCR beta CDR3 regions. PCR amplification bias was corrected using a synthetic template baseline for primer optimization and computational correction. Under the source paper's analysis protocol: Reads were annotated to V, D and J genes per IMGT and analyzed with immunoSEQ Analyzer, keeping only productive sequences. Clonality was calculated as one minus the Shannon entropy normalized by log2 of the number of productive unique sequences. For each patient and control, public and private clones were evaluated within the 100 most prevalent clones. Clones were defined as Susac-specific if absent from the healthy and MS cohorts, from 900 to 1,300 published viral clones and from other ImmuneACCESS disease sequences. TCRdb reran the public reads through fastp at Q25 and MiXCR, keeping productive beta chains. Each CDR3 protein gets just one entry, which takes the most common genes and DNA from the rows behind it. The V and J calls here are based on TCRdb, not the publication. The sample yields around 300,000 distinct CDR3 sequences; just over 90% were counted once. The ten largest make up around 0.07% of the sample.

The data stem from a study of CD8 T cells in Susac syndrome (dated by TCRdb to between 2017 and 2020). With regard to the full study: Whether CD8+ T cell activation and differentiation in Susac syndrome was antigen driven was tested using repertoire sequencing.

What the work shows at the level of the full study, not this receptor alone: The number of individuals in the TCR sequencing and HLA analysis was acknowledged as relatively small.

The CDR3 runs 14 residues from the cysteine to the phenylalanine. The CDR3 DNA has 42 bases and is translated from base 1. V gives up 4 bases and J gives up 2 bases, and the segment between their germline ends measures 12 bases. Based on the germline V gene, the CDR1 and CDR2 sequences are SNHLY and FYNNEI. Peripheral blood CD8+ and CD4+ T cells from healthy donors, Susac syndrome patients and multiple sclerosis patients were profiled by high-throughput TCR beta sequencing. Multiple sclerosis controls were treatment-naive patients with stable or active relapsing-remitting disease fulfilling revised McDonald criteria. Bulk CD8+ and CD4+ T cells were purified magnetically by negative isolation, whereas CD8+ TEMRA cells were enriched by FACS. Blood was drawn into EDTA tubes, processed within 24 hours, and PBMCs were isolated by density gradient centrifugation. PBMCs intended for TCR sequencing were frozen in liquid nitrogen and were later thawed in a 37 degrees C water bath. The sorted or isolated CD4+, CD8+ and CD8+ TEMRA cells had a purity of 90% or higher.

The rearrangement combines TRBV2 with TRBJ2-7; matching of 5 bases hints at TRBD1 as the D gene. The receptor's source is a human donor with multiple sclerosis. Material for sequencing was CD4+ T cells from PBMCs. The DNA reads as follows: TGTGCCAGCAGTGGACAGAAGACCGCCTACGAGCAGTACTTC. The resulting protein is CASSGQKTAYEQYF.